These 3 T cell receptor beta chains originate from one sample sequenced in a study of radiation and T cells in renal cell carcinoma. Time point defined: blood 4 weeks post-SBRT, at nephrectomy. Treatment defined: 15 Gy SBRT to primary tumor, nephrectomy 4 weeks later. Produced via immunoSEQ multiplex PCR; TCRdb's table is partial and in-frame only. The sample yields around 94,000 clones, 85% seen once. The sample here was blood, taken from a patient whose treatment included radiotherapy and nephrectomy. These receptors came from a man aged 45-65 years with renal cell carcinoma.

The V and J genes are TRBV11-2 and TRBJ2-1; no clear D gene. The CDR3 loop spans 12 amino acids. V was pared by 2 bases and J by 7 bases, with 6 bases between. The germline V gene encodes CDR1 SGHAT and CDR2 FQNNGV. CDR3 in DNA: TGTGCCAGCAGCTTATTCGCGAATGAGCAGTTCTTC. It translates to CASSLFANEQFF.

This clone was found once. This chain links TRBV4-2 with TRBJ1-4; D is perhaps TRBD1 (6 bases). V was shortened by 5 bases and J by 5 bases, with 15 bases between the two germline ends. Per germline, CDR1 LGHNA and CDR2 YNFKEQ. This CDR3 comprises 15 residues. DNA of the CDR3: TGTGCCAGCAGCTACGGGACAAGACCGAATGAAAAACTGTTTTTT. Amino acids: CASSYGTRPNEKLFF.

J is TRBJ2-7 and V is TRBV11-1; tentatively, D is TRBD1 (5 bases). The CDR3 runs to 14 residues. Trimming cost V 5 bases and J 2 bases, with 13 bases left between them. The germline gives CDR1 SGHAT, CDR2 FQDESV (reference sequence). CDR3 sequence (DNA): TGTGCCAGCAGCGCAGGGTCGTCCACCTACGAGCAGTACTTC. Amino acid sequence: CASSAGSSTYEQYF.